A single sample gave rise to the 14 T cell receptor beta chains below, sequenced in a study of CD8 T cells in Susac syndrome. It was with random hexamers that roughly 0.5 to 1 ug RNA was reverse transcribed. One entry per CDR3 protein, called by TCRdb with MiXCR from the immunoSEQ multiplex PCR reads. Among approximately 160,000 distinct CDR3 sequences listed, about 92% were seen once. Material for sequencing was CD4+ T cells from PBMCs. These receptors all stem from a human donor in good health.

This chain uses TRBV7-9 with TRBJ2-2; 7 bases line up with TRBD1. Unmatched junction bases numbered 4, after V lost 6 bases and J lost 0 bases. This CDR3 has 15 residues. Germline V gene lookup returns CDR1 SEHNR and CDR2 FQNEAQ (reference sequence). The DNA for the CDR3 is TGTGCCAGCAGACCCGGGACAGCGAACACCGGGGAGCTGTTTTTT. Protein sequence: CASRPGTANTGELFF.

A single count supports this clonotype. The V and J genes are TRBV9 and TRBJ2-1; 9 nucleotides match TRBD1. Germline-derived CDR1 and CDR2 are SGDLS and YYNGEE. CDR3 length: 15 residues. V lost 2 bases, J lost 7 bases, and 7 bases stayed unmatched. CDR3 loop: CASSVAGTGINEQFF. The CDR3 DNA reads TGTGCCAGCAGCGTCGCCGGGACAGGGATTAATGAGCAGTTCTTC.

This rearrangement joins TRBV10-3 to TRBJ2-5, with D tentatively TRBD1 (6 bases). The length of the CDR3 is 13 residues. Germline CDR1 ENHRY, CDR2 SYGVKD. The ends were cut back, 4 bases at V and 9 bases at J, with 15 bases in the middle. CDR3 residues: CAISGRTEDAQYF. The CDR3 DNA reads as TGTGCCATCAGTGGGAGGACAGAAGATGCCCAGTACTTC.

The chain joins TRBV12-3 or TRBV12-4 to TRBJ1-1; D gene uncertain. This CDR3 is 12 amino acids long. V was trimmed by 0 bases and J by 11 bases, leaving 10 bases between them. For the CDR3, the DNA is TGTGCCAGCAGTTTAGCGGGCCCTGGTGCTTTCTTT. It yields the protein CASSLAGPGAFF.

Note on this clonotype: One junction end does not reproduce the germline sequence, and a read error may be involved. The J gene is TRBJ1-1, the V gene TRBV5-1, with a weak D call TRBD1 (6 bases). The CDR3 loop spans 14 amino acids. Germline CDR1 and CDR2: SGHRS and YFSETQ. CDR3 residues: CASGGGPVKTEAFF. The DNA for the CDR3 is TGCGCCAGCGGAGGGGGACCTGTGAAAACTGAAGCTTTCTTT.

V and J are TRBV19 and TRBJ1-2; perhaps TRBD1 as D (5 bases). Germline V gene sequence: CDR1 LNHDA, CDR2 SQIVND (reference sequence). The V gene lost 5 bases and the J gene lost 5 bases, with 18 bases spanning the gap. This CDR3 contains 15 residues. CDR3 sequence (DNA): TGTGCCAGTAGTTTATATCCGCGGGACGGATATGGCTACACCTTC. Its translation: CASSLYPRDGYGYTF. The variable domain in full, with the rest retrieved from reference TRBV19 and TRBJ1-2, is DGGITQSPKYLFRKEGQNVTLSCEQNLNHDAMYWYRQDPGQGLRLIYYSQIVNDFQKGDIAEGYSVSREKKESFPLTVTSAQKNPTAFYLCASSLYPRDGYGYTFGSGTRLTVV.

This chain uses TRBV20-1 with TRBJ2-3; the match to TRBD2 covers 8 bases. J gave up 0 bases and V 3 bases, and 5 bases lay outside the gene matches. Germline V gives CDR1 DFQATT, CDR2 SNEGSKA (reference sequence). The CDR3 consists of 15 residues. CDR3 sequence: CSARLLAASTDTQYF. DNA of the CDR3: TGCAGTGCTAGGTTACTAGCGGCTAGCACAGATACGCAGTATTTT.

The genes are TRBV20-1 and TRBJ1-1, with D uncertain. The CDR3 runs to 13 residues. V dropped 3 bases and J dropped 1 base, with 9 bases sitting between them. Germline V gene sequence: CDR1 DFQATT, CDR2 SNEGSKA (reference sequence). The CDR3 sequence: CSAREGANTEAFF. The CDR3 nucleotides are TGCAGTGCTAGGGAGGGCGCGAACACTGAAGCTTTCTTT.

This chain joins TRBV7-8 and TRBJ1-5, with D hard to call. V lost 4 bases and J lost 0, with 16 bases in between. Germline V CDR1 and CDR2: SGHVS, FQNEAQ. The CDR3 is 17 amino acids. The CDR3 DNA follows: TGTGCCAGCAGCTCACCCTTGGGAAGGCTTAGCAATCAGCCCCAGCATTTT. It specifies CASSSPLGRLSNQPQHF.

This sequence joins TRBV19 and TRBJ2-4, with D uncertain. Germline CDR1 LNHDA, CDR2 SQIVND (reference sequence). The CDR3 has 14 residues. Trimming left V 3 bases short and J 0 bases short, with 6 bases between. CDR3 sequence (DNA): TGTGCCAGTAGTATCTTACTAGCCAAAAACATTCAGTACTTC. Protein product: CASSILLAKNIQYF. The full variable domain, rest sourced from reference TRBV19 and TRBJ2-4, is DGGITQSPKYLFRKEGQNVTLSCEQNLNHDAMYWYRQDPGQGLRLIYYSQIVNDFQKGDIAEGYSVSREKKESFPLTVTSAQKNPTAFYLCASSILLAKNIQYFGAGTRLSVL.

The V call is TRBV23-1, the J call TRBJ1-2, with 8 bases matching TRBD1. TRBV23-1 is noted as an ORF with a role that remains uncertain. The trim removed 2 bases at V and 5 bases at J, leaving 16 bases unmatched. CDR3 size: 18 residues. The CDR3 region has the DNA TGCGCCAGCAGTCAACGCGATAACCCGTGGACAGGGAATTATGGCTACACCTTC. It specifies CASSQRDNPWTGNYGYTF.

The chain uses TRBV29-1 and TRBJ2-1; a possible D gene is TRBD2 (6 bases). The CDR3 loop spans 14 amino acids. The V end lost 4 bases, the J end lost 3 bases, and 13 bases lay between the germline ends. CDR1 and CDR2 (germline): SQVTM, ANQGSEA. CDR3 sequence reads: CSVAGLASYNEQFF. The CDR3 DNA follows: TGCAGCGTTGCTGGGCTAGCGAGCTACAATGAGCAGTTCTTC.

The chain recombines TRBV5-1 with TRBJ2-2, with D possibly TRBD2 on 6 matching bases. The CDR3 totals 12 residues. The V end lost 5 bases, the J end lost 6 bases, and 8 bases lay between the germline ends. Germline CDR1 reads SGHRS; CDR2 reads YFSETQ. The CDR3 nucleotides are TGCGCCAGCAGGGGAGGCGCCGGGGAGCTGTTTTTT. Amino acid sequence: CASRGGAGELFF.

This clonotype was seen once. The V gene is TRBV5-8, the J gene TRBJ1-1; maybe TRBD1 (5 bases). V was trimmed by 0 bases and J by 5 bases, leaving 11 bases between them. The CDR3 is 14 residues long. Looked up from germline, CDR1 is SGHTS and CDR2 is YDEGEE. The CDR3 sequence: CASSLEGEWTEAFF. DNA for the CDR3: TGTGCCAGCAGCTTGGAAGGGGAATGGACTGAAGCTTTCTTT.